These T cell receptor beta chains were read from a single sample in a study of blood T cell repertoires in COVID-19. Clones were sequenced by immunoSEQ multiplex PCR, and TCRdb holds only the in-frame ones, with some missing. The repertoire has roughly 320,000 clones, 85% to 95% of them found once; the top ten carry around 4.2%. Sequencing was carried out using PBMCs or T cells enriched from blood (not recorded which). The receptors come from a young woman who had been exposed to COVID-19. Each CDR3 is given with its conserved first and last residue. D genes are given only for firm matches. The size of a clone is reported for some rows only, either as once, few or many, or as a class for expanded clones.

D gene | J gene | V gene | clone size | CDR3 protein | CDR3 DNA
NA | TRBJ1-2 | TRBV5-1 | few | CASRMEEADFRGYTF | TGCGCCAGCAGGATGGAGGAGGCAGATTTTAGGGGCTACACCTTC
TRBD1 | TRBJ2-1 | TRBV24-1 | NA | CATEGTGSYNEQFF | TGTGCCACCGAAGGGACAGGGAGTTACAATGAGCAGTTCTTC
TRBD1 | TRBJ1-2 | TRBV6-4 | NA | CASSDWNRGKSYGYTF | TGTGCCAGCAGTGACTGGAACAGGGGGAAGTCGTACGGCTACACCTTC
NA | TRBJ2-1 | TRBV7-2 | NA | CASSFQWNEQFF | TGTGCCAGCAGCTTCCAGTGGAATGAGCAGTTCTTC
NA | TRBJ2-7 | TRBV29-1 | NA | CSVEDLSGYEQYF | TGCAGCGTTGAAGATCTCTCCGGGTACGAGCAGTACTTC
NA | TRBJ1-1 | TRBV19 | NA | CASSIWSGNHHTEAFF | TGTGCCAGTAGTATCTGGTCAGGGAACCACCACACTGAAGCTTTCTTT
NA | TRBJ2-1 | TRBV7-6 | NA | CASRRLTVNEQFF | TGTGCCAGCAGACGCCTCACGGTCAATGAGCAGTTCTTC
TRBD2 | TRBJ2-3 | TRBV11-2 | NA | CASSITRTSGSTDTQYF | TGTGCCAGCAGCATTACAAGGACTAGCGGAAGCACAGATACGCAGTATTTT
NA | TRBJ1-2 | TRBV5-1 | NA | CASSGWEDYGYTF | TGCGCCAGCAGCGGGTGGGAGGACTATGGCTACACCTTC
NA | TRBJ1-1 | TRBV21-1 | NA | CASSKEERVGRARTEAFF | TGTGCCAGCAGCAAAGAGGAACGGGTCGGGAGGGCTCGGACTGAAGCTTTCTTT
TRBD1 | TRBJ1-1 | TRBV5-6 | NA | CASSSRQGEGAFF | TGTGCCAGCAGCTCGAGACAGGGGGAAGGAGCTTTCTTT
TRBD1 | TRBJ2-5 | TRBV5-1 | NA | CASSLEGWGQGGYQYF | TGCGCCAGCAGCTTGGAAGGCTGGGGACAGGGGGGGTACCAGTACTTC
TRBD1 | TRBJ2-6 | TRBV4-1 | NA | CASSRPGQGSGANVLTF | TGCGCCAGCAGCCGCCCGGGACAGGGTTCTGGGGCCAACGTCCTGACTTTC
NA | TRBJ1-2 | TRBV2 | NA | CASSEERERYGYTF | TGTGCCAGCAGTGAGGAGAGGGAAAGATATGGCTACACCTTC
NA | TRBJ2-7 | TRBV25-1 | NA | CASRDRYEQYF | TGTGCCAGCAGAGACAGGTACGAGCAGTACTTC
NA | TRBJ2-7 | TRBV18 | once | CASSPPGSIRSYEQYF | TGTGCCAGCTCACCACCGGGCTCCATTCGGTCCTACGAGCAGTACTTC
NA | TRBJ1-2 | TRBV18 | NA | CASSPPYSTRSRYTF | TGTGCCAGCTCACCACCATATTCGACACGAAGCCGCTACACCTTC
NA | TRBJ2-7 | TRBV27 | NA | CASRFSSDYEQYF | TGTGCCAGCAGGTTTAGTTCTGACTACGAGCAGTACTTC